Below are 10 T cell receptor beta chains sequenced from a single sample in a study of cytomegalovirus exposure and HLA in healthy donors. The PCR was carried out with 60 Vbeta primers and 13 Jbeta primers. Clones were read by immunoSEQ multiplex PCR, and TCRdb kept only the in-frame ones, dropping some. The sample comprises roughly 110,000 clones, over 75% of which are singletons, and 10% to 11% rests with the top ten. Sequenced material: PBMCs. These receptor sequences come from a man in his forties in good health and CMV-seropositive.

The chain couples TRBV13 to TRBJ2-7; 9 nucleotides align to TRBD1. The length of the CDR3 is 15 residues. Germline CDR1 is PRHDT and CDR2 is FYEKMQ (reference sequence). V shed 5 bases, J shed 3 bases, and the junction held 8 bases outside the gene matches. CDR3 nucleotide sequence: TGTGCCAGCAGCCCTGGGACAGGGTCGGGCTACGAGCAGTACTTC. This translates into CASSPGTGSGYEQYF.

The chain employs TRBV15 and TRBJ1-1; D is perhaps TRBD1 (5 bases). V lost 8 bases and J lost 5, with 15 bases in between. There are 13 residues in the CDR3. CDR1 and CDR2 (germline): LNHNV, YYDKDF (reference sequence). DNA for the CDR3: TGTGCCACCGAGGCAGGGAGGGATACTGAAGCTTTCTTT. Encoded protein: CATEAGRDTEAFF. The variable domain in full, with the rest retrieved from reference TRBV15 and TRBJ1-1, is DAMVIQNPRYQVTQFGKPVTLSCSQTLNHNVMYWYQQKSSQAPKLLFHYYDKDFNNEADTPDNFQSRRPNTSFCFLDIRSPGLGDTAMYLCATEAGRDTEAFFGQGTRLTVV.

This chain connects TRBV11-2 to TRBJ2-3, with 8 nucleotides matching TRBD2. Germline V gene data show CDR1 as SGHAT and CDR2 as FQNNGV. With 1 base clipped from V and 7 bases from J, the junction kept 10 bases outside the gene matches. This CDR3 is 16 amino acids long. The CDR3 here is CASSLGERGRGYTQYF. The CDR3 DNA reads TGTGCCAGCAGCTTAGGCGAGCGGGGGCGAGGGTATACGCAGTATTTT.

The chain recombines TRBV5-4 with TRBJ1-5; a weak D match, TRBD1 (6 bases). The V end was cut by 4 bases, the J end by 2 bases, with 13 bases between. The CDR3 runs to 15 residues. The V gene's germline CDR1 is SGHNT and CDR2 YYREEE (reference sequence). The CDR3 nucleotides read TGTGCCAGCAGCGTAAACCCAGGGGGCAATCAGCCCCAGCATTTT. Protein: CASSVNPGGNQPQHF.

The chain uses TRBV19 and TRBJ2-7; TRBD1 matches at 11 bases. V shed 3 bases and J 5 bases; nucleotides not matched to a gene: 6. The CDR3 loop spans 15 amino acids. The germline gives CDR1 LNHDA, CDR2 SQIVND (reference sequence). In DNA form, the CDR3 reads TGTGCCAGTAGTATCTGGACAGGGGGCATAGACGAGCAGTACTTC. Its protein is CASSIWTGGIDEQYF.

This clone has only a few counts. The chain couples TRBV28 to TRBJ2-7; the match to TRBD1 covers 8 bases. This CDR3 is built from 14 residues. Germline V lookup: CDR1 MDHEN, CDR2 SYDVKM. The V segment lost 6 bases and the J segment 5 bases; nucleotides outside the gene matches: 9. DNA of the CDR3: TGTGCCAGCAGCCCGAGACAGGGGTCCCACGAGCAGTACTTC. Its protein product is CASSPRQGSHEQYF. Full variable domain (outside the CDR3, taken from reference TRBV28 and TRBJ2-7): DVKVTQSSRYLVKRTGEKVFLECVQDMDHENMFWYRQDPGLGLRLIYFSYDVKMKEKGDIPEGYSVSREKKERFSLILESASTNQTSMYLCASSPRQGSHEQYFGPGTRLTVT.

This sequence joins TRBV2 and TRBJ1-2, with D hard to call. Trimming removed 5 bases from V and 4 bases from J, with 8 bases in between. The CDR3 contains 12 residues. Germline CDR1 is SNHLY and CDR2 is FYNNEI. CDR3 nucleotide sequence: TGTGCCAGCAGTCCTCACAGCTATGGCTACACCTTC. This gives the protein CASSPHSYGYTF. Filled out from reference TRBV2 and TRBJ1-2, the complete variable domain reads EPEVTQTPSHQVTQMGQEVILRCVPISNHLYFYWYRQILGQKVEFLVSFYNNEISEKSEIFDDQFSVERPDGSNFTLKIRSTKLEDSAMYFCASSPHSYGYTFGSGTRLTVV.

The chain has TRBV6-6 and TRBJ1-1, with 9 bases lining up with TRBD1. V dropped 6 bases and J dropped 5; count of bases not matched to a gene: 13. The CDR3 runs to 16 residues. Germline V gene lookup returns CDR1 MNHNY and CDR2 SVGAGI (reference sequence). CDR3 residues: CASRPMNRDRDTEAFF. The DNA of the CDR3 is TGTGCCAGCAGACCAATGAACCGGGACAGGGATACTGAAGCTTTCTTT.

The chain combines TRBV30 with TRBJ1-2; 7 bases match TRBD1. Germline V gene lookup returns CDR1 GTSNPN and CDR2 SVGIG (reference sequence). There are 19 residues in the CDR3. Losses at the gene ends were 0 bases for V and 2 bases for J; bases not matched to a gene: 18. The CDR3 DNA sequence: TGTGCCTGGAGTGTTAGGGGGTCAGGGGGGTCGAGAACAAACTATGGCTACACCTTC. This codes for CAWSVRGSGGSRTNYGYTF.

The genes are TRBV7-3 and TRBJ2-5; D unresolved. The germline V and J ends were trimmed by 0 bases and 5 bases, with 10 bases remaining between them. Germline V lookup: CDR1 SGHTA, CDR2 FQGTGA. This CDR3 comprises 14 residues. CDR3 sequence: CASSLTATPETQYF. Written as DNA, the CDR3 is TGTGCCAGCAGCTTAACGGCCACACCGGAGACCCAGTACTTC.